This TCR beta chain was recorded in a study of blood T cell repertoires in COVID-19. Whole-study context: Some COVID-19 samples were acute and others convalescent; all came from the United States, Italy and Spain. T cells, B-cell-depleted T cells, or PBMCs supplied cDNA or gDNA.

Authors' data handling: Using reference gene primer amplification, nucleated cell counts were estimated. Sequenced by immunoSEQ multiplex PCR; TCRdb stores in-frame clones only, minus some. V and J calls and clone size are as listed in that table; D and trimming were resolved from the DNA. The table lists more than 65,000 clones, about four fifths of them singletons. Germline V gives CDR1 SQVTM, CDR2 ANQGSEA. This CDR3 is 13 amino acids long. The germline V and J ends were trimmed by 6 bases and 4 bases, with 15 bases remaining between them. This receptor was taken from a woman of 80 years or more with acute or convalescent COVID-19. The material sequenced was peripheral blood. The rearrangement uses TRBV29-1 and TRBJ1-2; no clear D. CDR3 loop: CSVDLRGGYGYTF. In nucleotides, the CDR3 is TGCAGCGTCGACCTGCGGGGAGGCTATGGCTACACCTTC.